This T cell receptor beta chain was captured by sequencing in a study of OX40 agonist ivuxolimab in advanced cancers. Findings of the study overall: Nonresponders, in some cases, also had low normalized T-cell clonal expansion.

The CDR3 extends over 14 amino acids. Germline loops: CDR1 SGHNT, CDR2 YENEEA. Trimming removed 5 bases from V and 8 bases from J, with 16 bases in between. Of note for this clone: The antigen is not known.

Method: immunoSEQ multiplex PCR; TCRdb's copy keeps in-frame clones and lacks some. The sample lists roughly 100,000 clones; 70% to 85% were seen once. The sample consisted of CD4+ or CD8+ T cells sorted from blood, taken in a trial of the OX40 agonist ivuxolimab. The chain carries TRBV11-3 and TRBJ2-1; D possibly corresponds to TRBD1 (6 bases). This receptor was identified in an adult with an advanced solid tumor such as melanoma, head and neck, liver or kidney cancer. CDR3 nucleotides: TGTGCCAGCAGCCCCAACAGGGTCGGGGATGAGCAGTTCTTC. Translating it yields CASSPNRVGDEQFF. Complete variable domain (other parts from reference TRBV11-3 and TRBJ2-1): EAGVVQSPRYKIIEKKQPVAFWCNPISGHNTLYWYLQNLGQGPELLIRYENEEAVDDSQLPKDRFSAERLKGVDSTLKIQPAELGDSAVYLCASSPNRVGDEQFFGPGTRLTVL.